This T cell receptor beta chain originates from a study of blood T cells in healthy people across ages. Study-level points and caveats: As naive T cell percentage varied, TCR beta diversity correlated strongly with it. Significant beta diversity loss was already apparent by age approximately 36, declining roughly linearly.

This clonotype was counted a few times. Its target is unknown. Trimming at V came to 5 bases and at J to 4 bases, leaving 6 bases not matched to a gene. The CDR3 contains 14 residues. Germline V gene sequence: CDR1 SGHVS, CDR2 FNYEAQ. The use of a sample-barcoded 5' primer and a J-beta primer mix characterized a second PCR of 7 to 11 cycles. TCRdb ran MiXCR on the 5' RACE reads and lists one entry per CDR3 protein. The table has over 1,500,000 distinct CDR3 sequences, approximately 39% seen once. Sequenced: blood. The clonotype originates from a human donor in good health. The chain employs TRBV7-6 and TRBJ2-3; 7 bases agree with TRBD2. The CDR3 DNA reads as TGTGCCAGCAGCGCACGACTAGCTGCAGATACGCAGTATTTT. This gives the protein CASSARLAADTQYF.